A selection of T cell receptor beta chains follows, all from one sample in a study of T cell responses to AZD1222 COVID-19 vaccine. Sequencing used immunoSEQ multiplex PCR; TCRdb keeps in-frame clones, though not all of them. This table holds around 140,000 clones, about 90% found once. Material: peripheral blood, obtained 28 days after the second AZD1222 dose. The receptors derive from an adult who received the AZD1222 COVID-19 vaccine. CDR3s leave out the opening cysteine and the closing phenylalanine or tryptophan. Each record gives: CDR3 protein, J gene, V gene.

CDR3aa: ASSSGTSGLNEQF
j_gene: TRBJ2-1
v_gene: TRBV9

CDR3aa: AIRDRADSPLH
j_gene: TRBJ1-6
v_gene: TRBV10-3

CDR3aa: ASSFAGTLNEAF
j_gene: TRBJ1-1
v_gene: TRBV21-1

CDR3aa: ATGQAMSGANVLT
j_gene: TRBJ2-6
v_gene: TRBV15

CDR3aa: ASSYTGQGDYGYT
j_gene: TRBJ1-2
v_gene: TRBV7-6

CDR3aa: ASSESLGQGNTEAF
j_gene: TRBJ1-1
v_gene: TRBV9

CDR3aa: ASSQSGGGLEGYT
j_gene: TRBJ1-2
v_gene: TRBV7-3

CDR3aa: ASSPSGVRNEQY
j_gene: TRBJ2-7
v_gene: TRBV4-1

CDR3aa: ASCGLGAYNEQF
j_gene: TRBJ2-1
v_gene: TRBV7-2

CDR3aa: ASSTRDEHPYEQY
j_gene: TRBJ2-7
v_gene: TRBV21-1

CDR3aa: ASSLAGVAPQY
j_gene: TRBJ2-3
v_gene: TRBV7-9

CDR3aa: ASSQVVAGGLVTQY
j_gene: TRBJ2-5
v_gene: TRBV4-3

CDR3aa: ASSKGVNQPQH
j_gene: TRBJ1-5
v_gene: TRBV19

CDR3aa: ASSKELGRYEQY
j_gene: TRBJ2-7
v_gene: TRBV21-1

CDR3aa: ASSKVPWLKPQH
j_gene: TRBJ1-5
v_gene: TRBV21-1

CDR3aa: ASSHRDRYYSNQPQH
j_gene: TRBJ1-5
v_gene: TRBV21-1

CDR3aa: ASSPRDFPYEQY
j_gene: TRBJ2-7
v_gene: TRBV9

CDR3aa: ASSFADRASEAF
j_gene: TRBJ1-1
v_gene: TRBV5-4

CDR3aa: ASRGTHTLYGYT
j_gene: TRBJ1-2
v_gene: TRBV28

CDR3aa: ASSLDLAGGNTGELF
j_gene: TRBJ2-2
v_gene: TRBV11-2

CDR3aa: ASSQVIRGRGPREQY
j_gene: TRBJ2-7
v_gene: TRBV3-1/TRBV3-2

CDR3aa: ASSVGQGKETQY
j_gene: TRBJ2-5
v_gene: TRBV9

CDR3aa: ASCQGALSYEQY
j_gene: TRBJ2-7
v_gene: TRBV28

CDR3aa: ASSTGSNTGELF
j_gene: TRBJ2-2
v_gene: TRBV4-3

CDR3aa: ATSREARGNQPQH
j_gene: TRBJ1-5
v_gene: TRBV15

CDR3aa: ASGRLGTGELF
j_gene: TRBJ2-2
v_gene: TRBV5-1

CDR3aa: ASSSPAGEEETQY
j_gene: TRBJ2-5
v_gene: TRBV19

CDR3aa: ASSQGDRQPQH
j_gene: TRBJ1-5
v_gene: TRBV3-1/TRBV3-2

CDR3aa: ASTPRLALNTEAF
j_gene: TRBJ1-1
v_gene: TRBV6-5

CDR3aa: ASSLETGDEKLF
j_gene: TRBJ1-4
v_gene: TRBV7-2

CDR3aa: ASSPMGVMSGYT
j_gene: TRBJ1-2
v_gene: TRBV4-1

CDR3aa: ASSLGGAENEKLF
j_gene: TRBJ1-4
v_gene: TRBV5-4

CDR3aa: ASSLSYEQY
j_gene: TRBJ2-7
v_gene: TRBV18

CDR3aa: ASSQSDRGPYQPQH
j_gene: TRBJ1-5
v_gene: TRBV3-1/TRBV3-2

CDR3aa: ASSQALQPNTEAF
j_gene: TRBJ1-1
v_gene: TRBV3-1/TRBV3-2

CDR3aa: ASSESKGAMGELF
j_gene: TRBJ2-2
v_gene: TRBV2

CDR3aa: ASSLVVSPLDEQY
j_gene: TRBJ2-7
v_gene: TRBV9

CDR3aa: ASSLGSGQSNQPQH
j_gene: TRBJ1-5
v_gene: TRBV7-9

CDR3aa: ASSQNRADYGYT
j_gene: TRBJ1-2
v_gene: TRBV7-6

CDR3aa: ASSPGIGRYEQY
j_gene: TRBJ2-7
v_gene: TRBV18

CDR3aa: ASSRDRGDTEAF
j_gene: TRBJ1-1
v_gene: TRBV7-9

CDR3aa: ASSWDRPAGNEQF
j_gene: TRBJ2-1
v_gene: TRBV27

CDR3aa: ASSNTRRETQY
j_gene: TRBJ2-5
v_gene: TRBV19

CDR3aa: ASSQDQTGTRANEKLF
j_gene: TRBJ1-4
v_gene: TRBV4-3

CDR3aa: ASSSVEYEQY
j_gene: TRBJ2-7
v_gene: TRBV7-9

CDR3aa: ASSHADSGKVGETQY
j_gene: TRBJ2-5
v_gene: TRBV6-2/TRBV6-3

CDR3aa: ASTQPGGSQH
j_gene: TRBJ1-5
v_gene: TRBV6-5

CDR3aa: TSSQDQRVAGVYTDTQY
j_gene: TRBJ2-3
v_gene: TRBV1

CDR3aa: ASSPPIRLATPGNTIY
j_gene: TRBJ1-3
v_gene: TRBV7-9

CDR3aa: TSSPWGNYEQY
j_gene: TRBJ2-7
v_gene: TRBV1

CDR3aa: ASRSRGAYEQY
j_gene: TRBJ2-7
v_gene: TRBV5-1

CDR3aa: ASSYVSEDYGYT
j_gene: TRBJ1-2
v_gene: TRBV6-5

CDR3aa: AIRSLTGGTSTDTQY
j_gene: TRBJ2-3
v_gene: TRBV10-3

CDR3aa: ASSPIGVEGAYNEQF
j_gene: TRBJ2-1
v_gene: TRBV4-3

CDR3aa: ASSQRQGWNSPLH
j_gene: TRBJ1-6
v_gene: TRBV11-1

CDR3aa: ASSSSGGAYNEQF
j_gene: TRBJ2-1
v_gene: TRBV5-1

CDR3aa: ASTREGGKLF
j_gene: TRBJ1-4
v_gene: TRBV19